This T cell receptor beta chain was observed in a study of response to subunit inactivated influenza vaccine. In its sample, this clonotype was seen many times. TCRdb reprocessed the RT-PCR reads via MiXCR and lists one record per CDR3 protein. The table has 560,000 or so distinct CDR3 sequences, 7.5% to 8.5% seen once. The germline gives CDR1 SQVTM, CDR2 ANQGSEA. The CDR3 length is 12 residues. Trimming removed 3 bases at V and 4 bases at J, with 10 bases between. The sequencing used PBMCs from blood, collected around 2 years after vaccination. This chain uses TRBV29-1 with TRBJ2-7; unclear D gene. The TCR comes from a man between 50 and 75 years old who received an inactivated influenza vaccine. The CDR3 here is CSVENPEYEQYF. The CDR3 DNA sequence: TGCAGCGTTGAGAATCCTGAGTACGAGCAGTACTTC.